The 23 T cell receptor beta chains reported below all come from one sample, sequenced in a study of Graves' ophthalmopathy and Graves' hyperthyroidism. Using RNA transcripts, the TCR beta CDR3 regions were amplified. An opening RT-PCR round employed HTBI primers and preceded a second-round multiplex PCR. TCRdb processed the multiplex PCR reads anew with MiXCR; each CDR3 protein has one entry. The sample includes 200,000 to 250,000 distinct CDR3 sequences, 25% to 30% of them seen just once. The sample comprised peripheral blood. The receptors derive from a man between 50 and 59 years old with Graves' ophthalmopathy.

This rearrangement joins TRBV28 to TRBJ2-6, with a possible D match to TRBD1 (6 bases). Germline V gene lookup returns CDR1 MDHEN and CDR2 SYDVKM. CDR3 length: 15 residues. Trimming cost V 8 bases and J 0 bases, with 11 bases left between them. CDR3 region: CASGQLGSGANVLTF. The DNA of the CDR3 is TGTGCCAGCGGACAGTTAGGCTCTGGGGCCAACGTCCTGACTTTC. Based on the CDR3 plus reference TRBV28 and TRBJ2-6, the full variable domain is DVKVTQSSRYLVKRTGEKVFLECVQDMDHENMFWYRQDPGLGLRLIYFSYDVKMKEKGDIPEGYSVSREKKERFSLILESASTNQTSMYLCASGQLGSGANVLTFGAGSRLTVL.

This clonotype was recorded only once. The rearrangement links TRBV25-1 to TRBJ1-2; D gene ambiguous. V was clipped by 3 bases and J by 3 bases, with 14 bases between them. The CDR3 consists of 15 residues. CDR1 MGHDK and CDR2 SYGVNS come from the germline V gene. CDR3 sequence (DNA): TGTGCCAGCAGTGATCCTGGGGTTGGGCACTATGGCTACACCTTC. It specifies CASSDPGVGHYGYTF.

This clonotype was seen many times. The genes are TRBV10-3 and TRBJ2-7; 8 bases match TRBD1. The V and J ends lost 5 bases and 0 bases, in that order; junction bases with no gene match: 0. In germline, CDR1 is ENHRY, CDR2 SYGVKD. The length of the CDR3 is 13 residues. DNA for the CDR3: TGTGCCATCAGTACAGGGGGCTCCTACGAGCAGTACTTC. Amino acids: CAISTGGSYEQYF.

This clonotype was observed many times. This chain connects TRBV29-1 to TRBJ2-7, with TRBD2 identical over 8 bases. The V gene end was trimmed by 4 bases and the J gene end by 0 bases; junction bases not matched to a gene: 5. The germline V gene encodes CDR1 SQVTM and CDR2 ANQGSEA. The CDR3 contains 14 residues. CDR3 in amino acids: CSVVLAGLSYEQYF. The CDR3 nucleotides read TGCAGCGTTGTCCTAGCGGGTCTCTCCTACGAGCAGTACTTC.

Ten or more counts support this clonotype. The chain couples TRBV7-9 to TRBJ1-5; a possible D gene is TRBD1 (6 bases). Trimming left V 5 bases short and J 3 bases short, with 11 bases between. Germline V lookup: CDR1 SEHNR, CDR2 FQNEAQ (reference sequence). This CDR3 has 14 residues. The CDR3 sequence: CASSPGTINQPQHF. As DNA, the CDR3 is TGTGCCAGCAGCCCCGGGACAATCAATCAGCCCCAGCATTTT.

This clonotype showed up many times. The chain links TRBV24-1 to TRBJ2-5; 8 bases agree with TRBD1. The CDR3 loop spans 12 amino acids. CDR1 and CDR2 (germline): KGHDR, SFDVKD. V lost 11 bases, J lost 4 bases, and 5 bases stayed unmatched. The CDR3 spells CASSRGPETQYF. CDR3 in DNA: TGTGCCAGCTCCAGGGGGCCAGAGACCCAGTACTTC.

This clonotype has a handful of counts. The rearrangement uses TRBV27 and TRBJ1-6; D not certain. Trimming took 0 bases from V and 4 from J, leaving 4 bases between them. The CDR3 contains 14 residues. Germline-derived CDR1 and CDR2 are MNHEY and SMNVEV (reference sequence). The CDR3 loop reads CASSLSGYNSPLHF. The CDR3 DNA follows: TGTGCCAGCAGTTTATCAGGGTATAATTCACCCCTCCACTTT.

This clonotype was counted ten times or more. V is TRBV6-1 and J is TRBJ1-5, with D uncertain. From germline, CDR1 is MNHNS and CDR2 SASEGT. The CDR3 contains 14 residues. The V end was cut by 4 bases, the J end by 5 bases, with 12 bases between. The CDR3 DNA is TGTGCCAGCAGTGTGAACTACAACCATCAGCCCCAGCATTTT. It encodes CASSVNYNHQPQHF.

The chain is built from TRBV12-3 or TRBV12-4 and TRBJ1-2; D call uncertain. CDR3 length equals 14 residues. V lost 5 bases and J lost 8, with 18 bases in between. The CDR3 DNA sequence: TGTGCCAGCAGTCTCTGGCCCTCCTTCGGGGGCTACACCTTC. It is translated as CASSLWPSFGGYTF.

This clonotype has just a few counts. The V call is TRBV6-5, the J call TRBJ2-5, with a tentative D call TRBD2 (6 bases). V lost 6 bases to trimming and J lost 2 bases, with 13 bases between them. The CDR3 contains 14 residues. Per germline, CDR1 MNHEY and CDR2 SVGAGI. CDR3 protein: CASSHGGAQETQYF. CDR3 nucleotides: TGTGCCAGCAGCCACGGAGGGGCACAAGAGACCCAGTACTTC.

This clonotype has at least ten counts. The genes are TRBV20-1 and TRBJ2-7, with 14 bases lining up with TRBD2. Germline CDR1 DFQATT, CDR2 SNEGSKA (reference sequence). The CDR3 sequence is 13 residues long. V lost 4 bases to trimming and J lost 11 bases; unmatched junction nucleotides: 7. This CDR3 is CSATTGTSGRKYF. As DNA, the CDR3 is TGCAGTGCTACCACCGGGACTAGCGGGAGAAAGTACTTC.

This clonotype was counted many times. This sequence joins TRBV18 and TRBJ2-2; D uncertain. V gave up 3 bases and J gave up 4 bases, with 9 bases separating them. Germline assignment: CDR1 KGHSH and CDR2 LQKENI. There are 14 residues in the CDR3. Here the CDR3 reads CASSPAGITGELFF. Here the CDR3 DNA reads TGTGCCAGCTCACCTGCAGGAATCACCGGGGAGCTGTTTTTT.

The sample holds many counts of this clonotype. The chain couples TRBV7-8 to TRBJ2-5; D is undetermined. Germline lookup yields CDR1 SGHVS and CDR2 FQNEAQ. The CDR3 runs 15 residues. V was shortened by 0 bases and J by 5 bases, with 13 bases between the two germline ends. The CDR3 sequence is CASSLAQDLRETQYF. DNA of the CDR3: TGTGCCAGCAGCTTAGCGCAGGATCTACGGGAGACCCAGTACTTC. The full variable domain, in which reference TRBV7-8 and TRBJ2-5 provide the parts outside the CDR3, is GAGVSQSPRYKVAKRGQDVALRCDPISGHVSLFWYQQALGQGPEFLTYFQNEAQLDKSGLPSDRFFAERPEGSVSTLKIQRTQQEDSAVYLCASSLAQDLRETQYFGPGTRLLVL.

This clonotype was seen repeatedly, ten times or more. V gene TRBV19 combines with J gene TRBJ2-1; weak D call: TRBD2 (5 bases). V lost 4 bases and J lost 8, with 15 bases in between. The CDR3 spans 14 residues. Germline V gene lookup returns CDR1 LNHDA and CDR2 SQIVND (reference sequence). CDR3 sequence (DNA): TGTGCCAGTAGTACTTCGGGGTTAGGACATGAGCAGTTCTTC. This codes for CASSTSGLGHEQFF.

Ten or more counts support this clonotype. The V and J genes are TRBV7-9 and TRBJ2-5; TRBD2 might be the D (6 bases). The CDR3 spans 13 residues. V dropped 7 bases and J dropped 1 base, with 10 bases sitting between them. The germline V gene encodes CDR1 SEHNR and CDR2 FQNEAQ (reference sequence). CDR3 nucleotides: TGTGCCAGCATGGGGAGGCTCCAAGAGACCCAGTACTTC. Its translation is CASMGRLQETQYF.

Many counts were recorded for this clonotype. The genes are TRBV13 and TRBJ2-7; 7 bases map to TRBD2. CDR1 is PRHDT and CDR2 is FYEKMQ in the germline V gene (reference sequence). There are 13 residues in the CDR3. The ends lost 2 bases at V and 2 bases at J; junction bases unmatched: 0. CDR3 region: CASSLREAYEQYF. In DNA form, the CDR3 reads TGTGCCAGCAGCTTACGGGAGGCCTACGAGCAGTACTTC.

This clonotype was detected many times. V usage is TRBV27 and J usage is TRBJ1-1; D remains ambiguous. The CDR3 extends over 15 amino acids. Trimming removed 4 bases at V and 3 bases at J, with 15 bases between. Germline CDR1 reads MNHEY; CDR2 reads SMNVEV (reference sequence). The DNA of the CDR3 is TGTGCCAGCAGTTCGTTAGTGGCGGGGTACACTGAAGCTTTCTTT. Translation: CASSSLVAGYTEAFF.

In nucleotides, the CDR3 is TGTGCCAGCACCCCCGGACAGGTGCTCTATGGCTACACCTTC. Translation gives CASTPGQVLYGYTF. The rearrangement links TRBV28 to TRBJ1-2; the match to TRBD1 covers 7 bases. V lost 7 bases to trimming and J lost 4 bases; unmatched junction nucleotides: 9. The V gene's germline CDR1 is MDHEN and CDR2 SYDVKM. This CDR3 region has 14 residues.

This clonotype occurred many times. The genes are TRBV6-1 and TRBJ2-6; tentatively, D is TRBD1 (6 bases). Trimming shortened V by 4 bases and J by 1 base, and 23 bases separated the two germline ends. Germline CDR1 and CDR2: MNHNS and SASEGT. This CDR3 region has 20 residues. The CDR3 DNA sequence: TGTGCCAGCAGTGCAATCCCAGGGGCGGCCGAGGGGTCTGGGGCCAACGTCCTGACTTTC. This codes for CASSAIPGAAEGSGANVLTF.

V is TRBV6-2 or TRBV6-3 and J is TRBJ2-5; TRBD2 matches 11 bases. Germline values: CDR1 MNHEY, CDR2 SVGEGT. CDR3 size: 16 residues. With V trimmed by 6 bases and J by 4 bases, 10 bases remained unmatched. The CDR3 protein is CASRTLLAGVRETQYF. The CDR3 bases are TGTGCCAGCAGAACGCTACTAGCGGGGGTGCGAGAGACCCAGTACTTC.

This clonotype was seen at least ten times. This chain uses TRBV5-7 with TRBJ2-7, with 8 bases lining up with TRBD1. TRBV5-7 is given ORF status, its function remaining uncertain. V was pared by 4 bases and J by 2 bases, with 14 bases of the junction left unmatched. The CDR3 runs 17 residues. The CDR3: CASSPLPWTGIPYEQYF. CDR3 sequence (DNA): TGTGCCAGCAGCCCACTACCATGGACAGGGATACCCTACGAGCAGTACTTC.

This clonotype occurred many times. The rearrangement joins TRBV6-1 to TRBJ2-7, with TRBD2 matching over 10 bases. Germline V gene sequence: CDR1 MNHNS, CDR2 SASEGT. This CDR3 has 15 amino acids. The ends lost 6 bases at V and 6 bases at J; junction bases unmatched: 11. In nucleotides, the CDR3 is TGTGCCAGCAGCCGCAGCGGGAGGGCCTCCAGCGAGCAGTACTTC. Translation gives CASSRSGRASSEQYF.

This clonotype has at least ten counts. The rearrangement uses TRBV6-1 and TRBJ1-5; D remains ambiguous. Germline assignment: CDR1 MNHNS and CDR2 SASEGT. The ends were cut back, 3 bases at V and 9 bases at J, with 9 bases in the middle. The CDR3 has 12 residues. The CDR3 DNA reads as TGTGCCAGCAGTGAGTCTGTGCGGCCCCAGCATTTT. Translation: CASSESVRPQHF.